The 7 T cell receptor beta chains below come from one sample, sequenced in a study of blood T cell repertoires in COVID-19. Measured with immunoSEQ multiplex PCR; TCRdb has only the in-frame clones, and not every one. The sample yields 270,000 or so clones, 89% seen once. The material sequenced was peripheral blood. The origin of the receptors is a woman in her 40s who had recovered from COVID-19.

The chain employs TRBV19 and TRBJ2-7; TRBD2 is a possible D gene (6 bases). Trimming cost V 5 bases and J 7 bases, with 9 bases left between them. The V gene's germline CDR1 is LNHDA and CDR2 SQIVND (reference sequence). The CDR3 runs 11 residues. In DNA form, the CDR3 reads TGTGCCAGTAGTGTCGGGGGTGAGCAGTACTTC. It is translated as CASSVGGEQYF.

This chain joins TRBV5-1 and TRBJ1-2; 7 bases agree with TRBD1. J lost 3 bases, V lost 3 bases, and 5 bases had no gene match. Per the germline V gene, CDR1 is SGHRS and CDR2 is YFSETQ. This CDR3 has 14 amino acids. CDR3 DNA sequence: TGCGCCAGCAGCTCGCCACAGGGGCACTATGGCTACACCTTC. It yields the protein CASSSPQGHYGYTF.

CDR3 residues: CAWSGTDTQYF. The CDR3, as DNA: TGTGCCTGGAGCGGTACAGATACGCAGTATTTT. V is TRBV30 and J is TRBJ2-3; D remains ambiguous. The CDR3 has 11 amino acids. Trimming cost V 3 bases and J 3 bases, with 4 bases left between them. Germline V CDR1 and CDR2: GTSNPN, SVGIG (reference sequence).

This clone was counted between two and nine times. This chain uses TRBV15 with TRBJ1-2; TRBD1 is a possible D gene (6 bases). Germline loops: CDR1 LNHNV, CDR2 YYDKDF (reference sequence). The V gene lost 4 bases and the J gene lost 2 bases, with 8 bases spanning the gap. The CDR3 extends over 13 amino acids. The chain's CDR3 is CATSNDRNYGYTF. For the CDR3, the DNA is TGTGCCACCAGCAACGACAGGAACTATGGCTACACCTTC.

V and J are TRBV11-3 and TRBJ2-5; 7 nucleotides match TRBD1. Germline V gene sequence: CDR1 SGHNT, CDR2 YENEEA. CDR3 length: 15 residues. V dropped 1 base and J dropped 1; count of bases not matched to a gene: 3. CDR3 nucleotides: TGTGCCAGCAGCTTAGGACAGGGTGGCCAAGAGACCCAGTACTTC. Amino acid sequence: CASSLGQGGQETQYF.

The gene calls are TRBV5-1 and TRBJ1-6; D gene uncertain. V lost 4 bases, J lost 10 bases, and 21 bases lay in between. CDR3 length: 16 residues. Per germline, CDR1 SGHRS and CDR2 YFSETQ. The DNA for the CDR3 is TGCGCCAGCAGCCTGAATGACCCGGGAGGAGGGTCACCCCTCCACTTT. It is translated as CASSLNDPGGGSPLHF.

This clone has at least ten counts. The chain employs TRBV7-6 and TRBJ2-1; 10 positions match TRBD2. V lost 2 bases, J lost 7 bases, and 5 bases stayed unmatched. Germline V CDR1 and CDR2: SGHVS, FNYEAQ. There are 15 residues in the CDR3. Here the CDR3 DNA reads TGTGCCAGCAGCTTATGGCTAGCGGGAGTGAATGAGCAGTTCTTC. This sequence encodes CASSLWLAGVNEQFF.